This T cell receptor beta chain was obtained from a study of cytomegalovirus exposure and HLA in healthy donors. Points from the study as a whole: CMV serostatus was the only recorded immune exposure for donors.

For this clone: Antigen specificity is unknown.

A multiplex PCR was run with 60 Vbeta primers and 13 Jbeta primers. This table comes from immunoSEQ multiplex PCR, and its TCRdb copy is limited to in-frame clones, with some not included. There are 150,000 to 170,000 clones in the sample; about 83% occur only once, and approximately 4% lies in the top ten. Healthy people donating bone marrow made up the donors. At collection, donors were nominally healthy, but unrecorded immune exposures were probable. The CDR3 has 15 residues. V was trimmed by 3 bases and J by 8 bases, leaving 17 bases between them. Germline CDR1 LNHDA, CDR2 SQIVND (reference sequence).

V and J are TRBV19 and TRBJ2-4; D is perhaps TRBD2 (6 bases). Material: PBMCs. The source is a woman between 35 and 50 years old in good health and CMV-seronegative. Here the CDR3 reads CASSISGLQMDIQYF. DNA of the CDR3: TGTGCCAGTAGTATTAGCGGCCTCCAAATGGACATTCAGTACTTC.